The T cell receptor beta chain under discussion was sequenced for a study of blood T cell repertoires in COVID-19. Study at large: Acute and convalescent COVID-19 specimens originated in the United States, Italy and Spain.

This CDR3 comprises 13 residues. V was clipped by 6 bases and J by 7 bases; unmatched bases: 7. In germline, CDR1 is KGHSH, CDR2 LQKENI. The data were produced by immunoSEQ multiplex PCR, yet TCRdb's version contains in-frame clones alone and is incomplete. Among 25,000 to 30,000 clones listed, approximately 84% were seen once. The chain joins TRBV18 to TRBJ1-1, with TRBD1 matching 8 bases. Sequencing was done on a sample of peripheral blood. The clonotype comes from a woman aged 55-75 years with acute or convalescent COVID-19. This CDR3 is CASSPGQGLEAFF. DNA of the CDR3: TGTGCCAGCTCCCCTGGACAGGGTCTTGAAGCTTTCTTT.